This record concerns one T cell receptor beta chain sequence. Ages ranged from about 18 to 89 years, with residence in 24 US areas. Before being deemed recovered, Cohort 3 donors had two negative PCRs, clearance, or symptom resolution. The sample originates from a study of blood T cell repertoires in COVID-19. For the study at large: T cells, B-cell-depleted T cells, or PBMCs supplied cDNA or gDNA.

Original methodology: Scientists estimated how many nucleated cells there were by amplifying reference gene primers. Profiled with immunoSEQ multiplex PCR; TCRdb holds only in-frame clones, not every one. V and J calls plus clone size are reproduced from that table; the DNA served to infer D and trimming. The top ten hold about 1.1% of the sample, which has 310,000 or so clones, about nine tenths seen once. The V gene lost 8 bases and the J gene lost 4 bases, with 9 bases spanning the gap. Germline assignment: CDR1 MDHEN and CDR2 SYDVKM. CDR3 size: 12 residues. The sequenced sample consisted of PBMCs or T cells enriched from blood (not recorded which). The clonotype was recovered from a woman in her 30s who had recovered from COVID-19. The chain joins TRBV28 to TRBJ2-1; D is possibly TRBD2 (6 bases). The DNA of the CDR3 is TGTGCCAGCGGAGGGAGTTACAATGAGCAGTTCTTC. This encodes CASGGSYNEQFF.